These 10 T cell receptor beta chains were all obtained from the same sample, sequenced in a study of T cells in Graves' hyperthyroidism and ophthalmopathy. TCR beta CDR3 region amplification was performed from RNA transcripts. The primer set for the first-round RT-PCR of the TCR CDR3 was HTBI. MiXCR was run by TCRdb on the multiplex PCR reads, yielding one entry per CDR3 protein. The repertoire includes 700,000 or so distinct CDR3 sequences, about a sixth of them detected once, and 8.4% sits in the top ten. Sequencing used blood. The origin of the receptors is a man between 18 and 35 years old with Graves' hyperthyroidism.

There are many counts of this clonotype. This chain joins TRBV6-1 and TRBJ1-2, with 8 positions matching TRBD1. Germline V gene sequence: CDR1 MNHNS, CDR2 SASEGT. Unmatched junction bases numbered 6, after V lost 4 bases and J lost 2 bases. The CDR3 consists of 15 residues. The CDR3 sequence: CASSAYRGINYGYTF. CDR3 DNA: TGTGCCAGCAGTGCATACAGGGGGATCAACTATGGCTACACCTTC.

The chain joins TRBV5-6 to TRBJ2-3; D is undetermined. Germline values: CDR1 SGHDT, CDR2 YYEEEE. V was pared by 0 bases and J by 13 bases, with 15 bases between. The CDR3 consists of 13 residues. In DNA form, the CDR3 reads TGTGCCAGCAGCTTGGGGCAGTCAAGAGTTGAGTATTTT. As protein: CASSLGQSRVEYF.

This clonotype showed up many times. V gene TRBV24-1 combines with J gene TRBJ1-1; weak D call: TRBD1 (6 bases). The CDR3 length is 15 residues. V lost 4 bases to trimming and J lost 4 bases, with 15 bases between them. Looked up from germline, CDR1 is KGHDR and CDR2 is SFDVKD. The CDR3 bases are TGTGCCACCAGTGACTCCCGGAGGGGGGGCACTGAAGCTTTCTTT. Its translation is CATSDSRRGGTEAFF.

This chain uses TRBV14 with TRBJ2-1; tentatively, D is TRBD1 (6 bases). The CDR3 loop spans 16 amino acids. Per the germline V gene, CDR1 is SGHDN and CDR2 is FVKESK. Trimming pared 3 bases from V and 0 bases from J, leaving 12 bases between. The CDR3 region has the DNA TGTGCCAGCAGCCACCCAACAGGGAGCTCCTACAATGAGCAGTTCTTC. The encoded protein is CASSHPTGSSYNEQFF.

At least ten counts were recorded for this clonotype. V gene TRBV28 combines with J gene TRBJ1-1; 7 nucleotides line up with TRBD1. V was pared by 6 bases and J by 8 bases, with 9 bases of the junction left unmatched. CDR1 and CDR2 from the germline V gene are MDHEN and SYDVKM. The CDR3 length is 13 residues. CDR3 in DNA: TGTGCCAGCAGCTCGGACAGGCGCACCGAAGCTTTCTTT. The encoded protein is CASSSDRRTEAFF.

The sample holds many counts of this clonotype. The V gene is TRBV11-1, the J gene TRBJ2-1; TRBD1 matches at 8 bases. Per the germline V gene, CDR1 is SGHAT and CDR2 is FQDESV (reference sequence). V gave up 1 base and J gave up 8 bases; unmatched junction bases: 13. This CDR3 spans 17 amino acids. The CDR3 nucleotides read TGTGCCAGCAGCTTAGGGGCGGGCAGGGGACAGGAGGATGAGCAGTTCTTC. Translated: CASSLGAGRGQEDEQFF. The variable domain in full, with the rest retrieved from reference TRBV11-1 and TRBJ2-1, is EAEVAQSPRYKITEKSQAVAFWCDPISGHATLYWYRQILGQGPELLVQFQDESVVDDSQLPKDRFSAERLKGVDSTLKIQPAELGDSAMYLCASSLGAGRGQEDEQFFGPGTRLTVL.

In its sample, this clonotype was seen a few times. The chain has TRBV7-9 and TRBJ1-5; 9 bases are shared with TRBD1. V trimming: 5 bases; J trimming: 6 bases; junction bases outside the gene matches: 5. The length of the CDR3 is 14 residues. The V gene's germline CDR1 is SEHNR and CDR2 FQNEAQ (reference sequence). The CDR3, as DNA: TGTGCCAGCAGCCATGACAGGGGGATTCAGCCCCAGCATTTT. Translating gives CASSHDRGIQPQHF. Full variable domain (missing parts from reference TRBV7-9 and TRBJ1-5): DTGVSQNPRHKITKRGQNVTFRCDPISEHNRLYWYRQTLGQGPEFLTYFQNEAQLEKSRLLSDRFSAERPKGSFSTLEIQRTEQGDSAMYLCASSHDRGIQPQHFGDGTRLSIL.

This clonotype was detected many times. This sequence joins TRBV12-3 or TRBV12-4 and TRBJ1-5; 7 bases are a match to TRBD1. The CDR3 spans 15 residues. With V trimmed by 1 base and J by 3 bases, 3 bases remained unmatched. The CDR3 coding sequence is TGTGCCAGCAGTTTAGGGGGACAGAACAATCAGCCCCAGCATTTT. It is translated as CASSLGGQNNQPQHF.

This clonotype came up many times. This chain uses TRBV10-3 with TRBJ2-7; D unclear. CDR3 length: 11 residues. V was trimmed by 4 bases and J by 4 bases, leaving 5 bases between them. Per the germline V gene, CDR1 is ENHRY and CDR2 is SYGVKD. The CDR3 protein is CAISASYEQYF. CDR3 in DNA: TGTGCCATCAGTGCCAGTTACGAGCAGTACTTC.

This sequence joins TRBV9 and TRBJ2-2; D is uncertain. Germline CDR1 SGDLS, CDR2 YYNGEE. The ends were cut back, 4 bases at V and 6 bases at J, with 16 bases in the middle. The CDR3 is 15 residues long. In nucleotides, the CDR3 is TGTGCCAGCAGCAACCACCTTGGCGGCGCCGGGGAGCTGTTTTTT. Its protein is CASSNHLGGAGELFF.